Shown below are 22 T cell receptor beta chains from a single sample sequenced in a study of T cell changes during pregnancy in multiple sclerosis. This table comes from immunoSEQ multiplex PCR, and its TCRdb copy is limited to in-frame clones, with some not included. The data hold about 100,000 clones, with just over 90% observed a single time. The source was peripheral blood, collected in the second trimester of pregnancy. These receptor sequences come from a female donor with multiple sclerosis, enrolled in a pregnancy study.

The CDR3 loop reads CASSPGQGMLAEAFF. For the CDR3, the DNA is TGTGCCAGTAGTCCGGGACAGGGGATGCTTGCTGAAGCTTTCTTT. The rearrangement links TRBV19 to TRBJ1-1, with 10 bases lining up with TRBD1. Germline-derived CDR1 and CDR2 are LNHDA and SQIVND (reference sequence). After removal of 5 bases from V and 6 bases from J, the junction contained 9 bases not matched to a gene. This CDR3 has 15 residues. The full variable domain, rest sourced from reference TRBV19 and TRBJ1-1, is DGGITQSPKYLFRKEGQNVTLSCEQNLNHDAMYWYRQDPGQGLRLIYYSQIVNDFQKGDIAEGYSVSREKKESFPLTVTSAQKNPTAFYLCASSPGQGMLAEAFFGQGTRLTVV.

The chain is built from TRBV5-8 and TRBJ2-1, with 8 positions matching TRBD2. The CDR3 has 17 amino acids. The germline V gene has CDR1 SGHTS and CDR2 YDEGEE. V gave up 7 bases and J gave up 4 bases; unmatched junction bases: 16. CDR3 protein: CASHIAGPIAGYNEQFF. The CDR3 coding sequence is TGTGCCAGCCACATAGCGGGACCGATCGCGGGGTACAATGAGCAGTTCTTC.

V is TRBV5-1 and J is TRBJ1-2, with D possibly being TRBD1 (5 bases). Germline V gives CDR1 SGHRS, CDR2 YFSETQ. V was trimmed by 1 base and J by 8 bases, leaving 15 bases between them. The CDR3 spans 14 residues. CDR3 residues: CASSLSSRQGGYTF. CDR3 DNA: TGCGCCAGCAGCTTGAGTAGCAGGCAGGGAGGCTACACCTTC.

The V and J genes are TRBV6-1 and TRBJ1-5; 7 bases match TRBD1. Germline trimming cut 0 bases from V and 4 bases from J; bases unmatched to any gene: 3. The CDR3 contains 15 residues. CDR1 is MNHNS and CDR2 is SASEGT in the germline V gene. The CDR3 DNA reads as TGTGCCAGCAGTGAAGCGGGACAGCAAAATCAGCCCCAGCATTTT. It encodes CASSEAGQQNQPQHF.

The V gene is TRBV7-6, the J gene TRBJ2-7, with D possibly matching TRBD2 (5 bases). The V and J ends lost 3 bases and 3 bases respectively, with 9 bases between them. The CDR3 consists of 13 residues. Germline V gives CDR1 SGHVS, CDR2 FNYEAQ. In nucleotides, the CDR3 is TGTGCCAGCAGCTTGGAGGCTTACTACGAGCAGTACTTC. Translating it yields CASSLEAYYEQYF.

This clone was counted only a few times. The chain has TRBV5-1 and TRBJ1-1, with D possibly TRBD1 on 5 matching bases. The CDR3 covers 15 residues. The ends were cut back, 0 bases at V and 0 bases at J, with 9 bases in the middle. The germline V gene has CDR1 SGHRS and CDR2 YFSETQ. CDR3 amino acids: CASSLEGVMNTEAFF. Written as DNA, the CDR3 is TGCGCCAGCAGCTTGGAAGGGGTGATGAACACTGAAGCTTTCTTT.

This clone was found a few times. The J gene is TRBJ1-2, the V gene TRBV30; TRBD1 aligns across 7 bases. The CDR3 length is 14 residues. The V gene's germline CDR1 is GTSNPN and CDR2 SVGIG (reference sequence). The trim removed 0 bases at V and 7 bases at J, leaving 8 bases unmatched. For the CDR3, the DNA is TGTGCCTGGAGTGTAAAGGGGGCGAGTTTTGGCTACACCTTC. Protein sequence: CAWSVKGASFGYTF.

This rearrangement joins TRBV2 to TRBJ1-4; 11 nucleotides align to TRBD1. The junction had 4 bases not matched to a gene; V was cut back by 6 bases and J by 7 bases. The CDR3 consists of 14 residues. Germline assignment: CDR1 SNHLY and CDR2 FYNNEI. The CDR3 sequence is CASRGDRGTEKLFF. For the CDR3, the DNA is TGTGCCAGCAGGGGGGACAGGGGGACTGAAAAACTGTTTTTT.

The CDR3 reads CASSQEGSQQYF. CDR3 DNA sequence: TGTGCCAGCAGCCAAGAGGGCAGCCAGCAGTATTTT. J is TRBJ2-3 and V is TRBV4-2; D unclear. The V and J ends lost 0 bases and 11 bases respectively, with 9 bases between them. Per germline, CDR1 LGHNA and CDR2 YNFKEQ. The CDR3 has 12 residues.

This sequence joins TRBV9 and TRBJ2-2, with D possibly being TRBD2 (5 bases). The CDR3 consists of 14 residues. V was shortened by 4 bases and J by 7 bases, with 14 bases between the two germline ends. The germline V gene encodes CDR1 SGDLS and CDR2 YYNGEE. The CDR3 nucleotides are TGTGCCAGCAGCCCACGGACTGGAGGCGGGGAGCTGTTTTTT. Its protein product is CASSPRTGGGELFF.

The V gene is TRBV18, the J gene TRBJ1-1; the match to TRBD1 covers 7 bases. V dropped 4 bases and J dropped 5; count of bases not matched to a gene: 13. The CDR3 contains 16 residues. CDR1 and CDR2 from the germline V gene are KGHSH and LQKENI. The CDR3 here is CASSLKARQGGTEAFF. CDR3 sequence (DNA): TGTGCCAGCTCACTTAAGGCCCGACAGGGAGGAACTGAAGCTTTCTTT.

The chain is built from TRBV27 and TRBJ2-2; TRBD1 agrees at 10 bases. Looked up from germline, CDR1 is MNHEY and CDR2 is SMNVEV (reference sequence). V trimming: 5 bases; J trimming: 5 bases; junction bases outside the gene matches: 5. The CDR3 is 15 amino acids. DNA for the CDR3: TGTGCCAGCAGTATGACAGGGGGCCGGACCGGGGAGCTGTTTTTT. Protein product: CASSMTGGRTGELFF.

The chain recombines TRBV5-1 with TRBJ1-1; D is ambiguous. V lost 6 bases, J lost 5 bases, and 8 bases lay in between. The CDR3 has 11 amino acids. The V gene's germline CDR1 is SGHRS and CDR2 YFSETQ. Here the CDR3 reads CASKFGTEAFF. The CDR3 nucleotides are TGCGCCAGCAAGTTCGGGACTGAAGCTTTCTTT.

Here the CDR3 reads CASSLGDWGNEQFF. The CDR3 region has the DNA TGCGCCAGCAGCTTGGGGGACTGGGGCAATGAGCAGTTCTTC. This chain joins TRBV5-1 and TRBJ2-1; D is perhaps TRBD2 (6 bases). From germline, CDR1 is SGHRS and CDR2 YFSETQ. The V end was cut by 0 bases, the J end by 6 bases, with 10 bases between. There are 14 residues in the CDR3.

The CDR3 DNA follows: TGTGCCAGCAGCTTGACAGGCTCCTACGAGCAGTACTTC. This translates into CASSLTGSYEQYF. The rearrangement joins TRBV5-6 to TRBJ2-7; D might be TRBD1 (5 bases). The V gene's germline CDR1 is SGHDT and CDR2 YYEEEE. The CDR3 sequence is 13 residues long. V shed 1 base and J shed 0 bases, with 5 bases lying between them.

This chain links TRBV9 with TRBJ2-3; 10 bases are shared with TRBD1. CDR3 length: 17 residues. V was pared by 0 bases and J by 6 bases, with 10 bases of the junction left unmatched. CDR1 is SGDLS and CDR2 is YYNGEE in the germline V gene. As DNA, the CDR3 is TGTGCCAGCAGCGTAGACCCCGACAGGGGGCTAAGGGATACGCAGTATTTT. This translates into CASSVDPDRGLRDTQYF.

In DNA form, the CDR3 reads TGTGCCAGCAGCCAAGAGCACCTCACTGAAGCTTTCTTT. As protein: CASSQEHLTEAFF. The chain links TRBV9 to TRBJ1-1; no clear D gene. Germline V gene sequence: CDR1 SGDLS, CDR2 YYNGEE. V lost 4 bases to trimming and J lost 4 bases, with 11 bases between them. CDR3 size: 13 residues.

V usage is TRBV28 and J usage is TRBJ2-4, with 7 bases lining up with TRBD1. The J segment lost 1 base and the V segment lost 8 bases, leaving 5 bases of the junction unmatched. Germline V gene sequence: CDR1 MDHEN, CDR2 SYDVKM. This CDR3 is 14 amino acids long. The CDR3 DNA reads TGTGCCAGCGACAGGGCGAGGGCCAAAAACATTCAGTACTTC. Translated: CASDRARAKNIQYF. Based on the CDR3 plus reference TRBV28 and TRBJ2-4, the full variable domain is DVKVTQSSRYLVKRTGEKVFLECVQDMDHENMFWYRQDPGLGLRLIYFSYDVKMKEKGDIPEGYSVSREKKERFSLILESASTNQTSMYLCASDRARAKNIQYFGAGTRLSVL.

The chain has TRBV5-1 and TRBJ1-4; no definite D call. Germline V gene lookup returns CDR1 SGHRS and CDR2 YFSETQ. V shed 4 bases and J shed 12 bases, with 13 bases lying between them. This CDR3 contains 12 residues. This CDR3 is CASSEGGSELFF. In nucleotides, the CDR3 is TGCGCCAGCAGCGAGGGAGGGTCGGAACTGTTTTTT.

The J gene is TRBJ2-1, the V gene TRBV18; D is unclear. V was pared by 3 bases and J by 4 bases, with 7 bases between. CDR3 length: 13 residues. The germline V gene has CDR1 KGHSH and CDR2 LQKENI. The CDR3 bases are TGTGCCAGCTCACCGGAGAGGTACAATGAGCAGTTCTTC. Translation gives CASSPERYNEQFF.

The V and J genes are TRBV18 and TRBJ2-7; no firm D call. The CDR3 extends over 12 amino acids. V was pared by 3 bases and J by 4 bases, with 7 bases between. CDR1 and CDR2 (germline): KGHSH, LQKENI. This CDR3 reads CASSPWRYEQYF. The CDR3 coding sequence is TGTGCCAGCTCACCGTGGAGATACGAGCAGTACTTC.

This sequence joins TRBV30 and TRBJ2-1, with D perhaps TRBD2 (7 bases). The CDR3 has 15 amino acids. V was trimmed by 0 bases and J by 3 bases, leaving 12 bases between them. CDR1 is GTSNPN and CDR2 is SVGIG in the germline V gene (reference sequence). CDR3: CAWSVRGAVYNEQFF. CDR3 DNA: TGTGCCTGGAGTGTACGGGGGGCGGTCTACAATGAGCAGTTCTTC.